The next 11 T cell receptor beta chains were all read from a single sample in a study of blood T cell repertoires in COVID-19. Here immunoSEQ multiplex PCR was the method, and the copy in TCRdb shows in-frame clones only, minus some. In the table there are fewer than 250,000 clones, 81% of which are singletons. The sample consisted of PBMCs or T cells enriched from blood (not recorded which). The receptors derive from a woman aged 45-65 years with acute COVID-19.

This clone occurred a few times. The chain couples TRBV7-6 to TRBJ1-1; D uncertain. V was trimmed by 5 bases and J by 4 bases, leaving 17 bases between them. The V gene's germline CDR1 is SGHVS and CDR2 FNYEAQ. This CDR3 has 15 residues. CDR3 region: CASSQVEGGFTEAFF. Written as DNA, the CDR3 is TGTGCCAGCAGCCAAGTGGAGGGAGGGTTCACTGAAGCTTTCTTT.

Notes on this clone: The same CDR3 arises from other DNA sequences in this sample as well. The chain couples TRBV5-1 to TRBJ1-1, with D perhaps matching TRBD1 (5 bases). Looked up from germline, CDR1 is SGHRS and CDR2 is YFSETQ. Trimming shortened V by 3 bases and J by 2 bases, and 8 bases separated the two germline ends. The CDR3 runs 13 residues. This CDR3 is CASSSGQNTEAFF. The CDR3 DNA reads TGCGCCAGCAGCTCCGGACAAAACACTGAAGCTTTCTTT.

V and J are TRBV28 and TRBJ2-7; possibly TRBD1 for D (5 bases). The germline V and J ends were trimmed by 5 bases and 4 bases, with 18 bases remaining between them. This CDR3 region has 15 residues. Germline CDR1 and CDR2: MDHEN and SYDVKM. The CDR3 region has the DNA TGTGCCAGCAGTCCCCCAGCAGGGAACCTTTACGAGCAGTACTTC. The encoded protein is CASSPPAGNLYEQYF.

This chain joins TRBV2 and TRBJ2-5; 7 bases are shared with TRBD2. V dropped 6 bases and J dropped 2; count of bases not matched to a gene: 3. Per the germline V gene, CDR1 is SNHLY and CDR2 is FYNNEI. This CDR3 has 13 residues. CDR3 loop: CASSSGGQETQYF. The CDR3 DNA is TGTGCCAGCAGCTCGGGGGGTCAAGAGACCCAGTACTTC.

The count of this clone is one. This chain links TRBV5-8 with TRBJ2-7; maybe TRBD1 (6 bases). Trimming cost V 4 bases and J 2 bases, with 16 bases left between them. The germline CDR1 and CDR2 sequences are SGHTS and YDEGEE. The CDR3 length is 15 residues. The CDR3 region is CASSRNPGVPYEQYF. CDR3 nucleotides: TGTGCCAGCAGCCGTAACCCAGGGGTCCCCTACGAGCAGTACTTC.

The CDR3 loop is CASSLGTSGILLLNEQFF. As DNA, the CDR3 is TGTGCCAGCAGCTTGGGGACTAGCGGGATCCTGTTACTAAATGAGCAGTTCTTC. V and J are TRBV5-6 and TRBJ2-1; the match to TRBD2 covers 12 bases. With V trimmed by 0 bases and J by 7 bases, 11 bases remained unmatched. The CDR3 spans 18 residues. Germline assignment: CDR1 SGHDT and CDR2 YYEEEE.

This clone was detected once. The rearrangement joins TRBV28 to TRBJ1-2; 9 nucleotides agree with TRBD1. Germline CDR1 reads MDHEN; CDR2 reads SYDVKM. The CDR3 consists of 14 residues. Losses at the gene ends were 5 bases for V and 7 bases for J; bases not matched to a gene: 8. The CDR3 sequence is CASSRTQGASGYTF. The CDR3 DNA reads as TGTGCCAGCAGTCGTACACAGGGGGCTAGTGGCTACACCTTC.

J is TRBJ2-7 and V is TRBV7-2; no clear D. The CDR3 extends over 15 amino acids. Germline CDR1 reads SGHTA; CDR2 reads FQGNSA. The V end lost 1 base, the J end lost 0 bases, and 10 bases lay between the germline ends. This CDR3 is CASSLVLGPSYEQYF. The CDR3 nucleotides read TGTGCCAGCAGCTTAGTCCTAGGCCCCTCCTACGAGCAGTACTTC.

This clone occurred a few times. The same CDR3 can be traced to other DNA sequences in this sample. The chain's CDR3 is CASSRGDLNTEAFF. DNA of the CDR3: TGTGCCAGCAGCCGAGGGGACTTGAACACTGAAGCTTTCTTT. V gene TRBV3-1 (or the pseudogene TRBV3-2) combines with J gene TRBJ1-1; D is possibly TRBD1 (5 bases). Trimming pared 4 bases from V and 0 bases from J, leaving 9 bases between. Germline V gene sequence: CDR1 LGHDT, CDR2 YNNKEL (reference sequence). The CDR3 covers 14 residues.

This clone occurred once. The chain employs TRBV6-6 and TRBJ1-2, with 8 bases aligning to TRBD1. The CDR3 has 15 residues. Per germline, CDR1 MNHNY and CDR2 SVGAGI (reference sequence). V trimming: 2 bases; J trimming: 6 bases; junction bases outside the gene matches: 8. CDR3 sequence reads: CASSYEAGGLHGYTF. For the CDR3, the DNA is TGTGCCAGCAGTTACGAGGCAGGGGGCCTCCATGGCTACACCTTC.

The chain has TRBV14 and TRBJ2-5, with D maybe TRBD2 (6 bases). The CDR3 extends over 14 amino acids. In germline, CDR1 is SGHDN, CDR2 FVKESK. The V and J ends lost 4 bases and 2 bases respectively, with 11 bases between them. CDR3 coding DNA: TGTGCCAGCAGCCGCGGGACGCTACAAGAGACCCAGTACTTC. This gives the protein CASSRGTLQETQYF. Using reference TRBV14 and TRBJ2-5 for the parts outside the CDR3, the full variable domain is EAGVTQFPSHSVIEKGQTVTLRCDPISGHDNLYWYRRVMGKEIKFLLHFVKESKQDESGMPNNRFLAERTGGTYSTLKVQPAELEDSGVYFCASSRGTLQETQYFGPGTRLLVL.